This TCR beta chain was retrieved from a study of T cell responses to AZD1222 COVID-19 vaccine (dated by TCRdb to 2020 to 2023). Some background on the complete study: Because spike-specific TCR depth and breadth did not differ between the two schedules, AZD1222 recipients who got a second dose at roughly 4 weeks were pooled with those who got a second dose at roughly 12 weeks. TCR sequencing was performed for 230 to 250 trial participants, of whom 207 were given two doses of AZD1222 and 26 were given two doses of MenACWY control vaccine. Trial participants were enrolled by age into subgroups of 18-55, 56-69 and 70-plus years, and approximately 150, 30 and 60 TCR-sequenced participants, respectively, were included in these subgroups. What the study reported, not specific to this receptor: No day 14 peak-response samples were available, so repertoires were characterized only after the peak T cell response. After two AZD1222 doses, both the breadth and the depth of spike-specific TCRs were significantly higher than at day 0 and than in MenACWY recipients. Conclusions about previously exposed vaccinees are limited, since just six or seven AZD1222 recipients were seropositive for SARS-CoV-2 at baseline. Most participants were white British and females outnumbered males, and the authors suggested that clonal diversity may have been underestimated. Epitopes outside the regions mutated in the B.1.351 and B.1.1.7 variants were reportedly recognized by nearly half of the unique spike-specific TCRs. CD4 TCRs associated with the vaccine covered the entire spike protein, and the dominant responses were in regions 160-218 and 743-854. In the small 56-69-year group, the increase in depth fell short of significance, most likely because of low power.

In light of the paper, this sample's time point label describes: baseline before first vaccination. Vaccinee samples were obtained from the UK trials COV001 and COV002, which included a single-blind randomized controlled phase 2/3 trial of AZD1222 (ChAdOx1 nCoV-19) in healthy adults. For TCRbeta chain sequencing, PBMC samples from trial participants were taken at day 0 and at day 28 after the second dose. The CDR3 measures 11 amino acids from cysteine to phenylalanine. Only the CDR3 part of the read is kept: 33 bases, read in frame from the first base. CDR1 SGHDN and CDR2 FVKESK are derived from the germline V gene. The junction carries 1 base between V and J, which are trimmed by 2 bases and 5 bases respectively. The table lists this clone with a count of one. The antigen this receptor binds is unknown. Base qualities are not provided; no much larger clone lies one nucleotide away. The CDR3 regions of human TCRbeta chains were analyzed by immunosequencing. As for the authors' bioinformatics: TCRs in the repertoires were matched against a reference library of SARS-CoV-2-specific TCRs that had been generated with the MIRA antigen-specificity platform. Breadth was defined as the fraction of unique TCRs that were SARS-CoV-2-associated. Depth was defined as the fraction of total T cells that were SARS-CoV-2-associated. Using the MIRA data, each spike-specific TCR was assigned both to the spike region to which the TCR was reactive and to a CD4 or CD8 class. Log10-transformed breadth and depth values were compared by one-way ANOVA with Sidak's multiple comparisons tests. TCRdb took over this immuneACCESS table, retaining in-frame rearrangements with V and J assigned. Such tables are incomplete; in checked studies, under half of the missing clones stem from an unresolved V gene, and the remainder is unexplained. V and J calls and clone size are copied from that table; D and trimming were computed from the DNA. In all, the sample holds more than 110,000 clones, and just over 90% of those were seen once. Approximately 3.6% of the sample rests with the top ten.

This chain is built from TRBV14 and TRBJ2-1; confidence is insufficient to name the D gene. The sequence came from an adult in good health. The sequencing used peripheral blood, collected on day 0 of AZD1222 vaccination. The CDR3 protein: CASSQNNEQFF. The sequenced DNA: TGTGCCAGCAGCCAAAACAATGAGCAGTTCTTC.